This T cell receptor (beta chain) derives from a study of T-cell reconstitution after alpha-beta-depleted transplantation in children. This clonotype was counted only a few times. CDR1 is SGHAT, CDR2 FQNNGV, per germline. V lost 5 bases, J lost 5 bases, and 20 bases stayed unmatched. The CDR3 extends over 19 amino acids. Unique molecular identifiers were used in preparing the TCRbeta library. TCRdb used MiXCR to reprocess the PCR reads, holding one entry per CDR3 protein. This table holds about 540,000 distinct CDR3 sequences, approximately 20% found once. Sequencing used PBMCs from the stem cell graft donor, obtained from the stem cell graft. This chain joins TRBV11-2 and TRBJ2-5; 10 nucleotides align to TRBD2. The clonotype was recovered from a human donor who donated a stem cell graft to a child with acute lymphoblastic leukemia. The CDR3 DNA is TGTGCCAGCAGCCTGTCGTTAGGACTAGCGGTAGGGAATTGGGAGACCCAGTACTTC. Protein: CASSLSLGLAVGNWETQYF.